This T cell receptor beta chain was identified during a study of molecular identifiers for immune sequencing clone quantification (dated by TCRdb to the late 2010s). Regarding the research as a whole: For a replicate experiment, RNA from approximately 20,000 or 98,000 naive CD8 T cells was divided into five aliquots, and four of the five aliquots were sequenced. The study was a methods study using CD8 T cells to benchmark molecular-identifier clustering-based TCR repertoire sequencing (MIDCIRS) and TCR RNA copy counting.

Study-wide conclusions, independent of this receptor: Approximately 2.7 recovered TCR RNA copies per cell were obtained by modeling, versus approximately 9 by digital PCR, implying a capture efficiency of around 28%. Highly expanded clone sizes could be underestimated if identical TCR molecules share a barcode. In CMV-specific effector cells, clones with more than 20 RNA copies accounted for over 97% of molecules, whereas in naive cells such clones accounted for under 1%. When barcode sub-clustering was omitted, TCR diversity was inflated by chimeric consensus sequences, with chimeras reaching as high as 47%. Spiked-in Jurkat TCR RNA equivalent to a single cell was reported to be detectable even among approximately 1 million naive CD8 T cells. Naive libraries contained spiked-in Jurkat TCR RNA (approximately ten copies' worth), which is not part of the donor repertoire.

Regarding this clonotype: Its antigen is still unknown. No quality values exist for individual bases; no much larger clone is one base distant.

To prepare the library, PCR was applied. TCRdb shows the sequencer as NextSeq 500. Bulk TCR libraries were made following a previously described method, with the TCR primers given in Table S5. The Qiagen AllPrep DNA/RNA kit was used to purify total RNA. Before any analysis, reads coming from multiple sequencing runs of the same library were combined into one pool. The paper's processing steps were these. Reads were retained only if the reads had an exact TCR constant sequence, and the retained reads were trimmed to 150 nt and grouped according to their 12-nt molecular barcodes. Reads in each barcode group were sub-clustered using a 15% Levenshtein threshold, and a quality-weighted consensus sequence was built for each RNA molecule. Non-functional sequences were removed, as were lower-count sequences one edit away from another. Barcode sub-clusters with fewer than 20% of the maximum read count were removed, based on fitting two negative binomial distributions. TCRdb's own reprocessing of the public reads used fastp at Q25 and MiXCR and kept productive beta chains. Rows with one shared CDR3 protein collapse into an entry with the most common genes and DNA. TCRdb assigned the V and J calls; the authors' analysis was not used. The sample table lists some 580,000 distinct CDR3 sequences, about 25% of them with a count of one. The ten largest clones take up about 0.8% of the sample.

The CDR3 runs 15 amino acids, cysteine and phenylalanine included. The sequence is cut down to CDR3 DNA, 45 bases in frame from base 1. V is cut by 4 bases and J by 0 bases, and the space between the germline ends is 14 bases. CDR1 is given as SGDLS and CDR2 as YYNGEE, both from the germline V gene. Libraries of naive CD8 T cells were generated from around 20,000 to 990,000 sorted cells, with 10%, 30% or 50% of the purified RNA used. On a BD FACSAria II, naive CD8 T cells were FACS-sorted as CD8+CD4-CCR7+CD45RA+ and collected into RLT Plus buffer. To test detection sensitivity, Jurkat RNA equal to about nine TCR copies was added to samples of roughly 18,000-1,000,000 naive CD8 T cells. CD8 T cells were enriched with RosetteSep CD8+ T Cell Enrichment Cocktail and Ficoll-Paque, followed by ACK red cell lysis.

Sequenced input: naive CD8+ T cells from blood, with Jurkat cell RNA spiked in. In the paper's terms, the cell subset or site label means: FACS-sorted CD8+CD4-CCR7+CD45RA+ naive T cells. The chain couples TRBV9 to TRBJ2-7; the D gene is perhaps TRBD1 or TRBD2, each of them matching over 5 bases. The origin of this receptor is a human donor in good health. Some libraries in this study had Jurkat cell RNA spiked in. The CDR3 region: CASSTRDGFSYEQYF. The nucleotide sequence is TGTGCCAGCAGCACTCGGGACGGGTTCTCCTACGAGCAGTACTTC.